Described below is a single T cell receptor beta chain sequence and its context. These data come from a study of technical replicates of blood from several donors. V gave up 0 bases and J gave up 0 bases, with 15 bases separating them. CDR3 length: 18 residues. Germline V CDR1 and CDR2: MGHRA, YSYEKL. The assay was immunoSEQ multiplex PCR, and TCRdb's table has in-frame clones only and misses some. Among over 55,000 clones listed, roughly 96% were seen once. The genes are TRBV4-1 and TRBJ1-3, with D unresolved. This sequence was found in a human donor in good health. Sequenced input: T cells isolated from PBMCs. CDR3 protein: CASSQDVLEGHSGNTIYF. The DNA for the CDR3 is TGCGCCAGCAGCCAAGATGTTTTAGAGGGCCACTCTGGAAACACCATATATTTT.